This entry lists 2 T cell receptor beta chains sequenced from one sample in a study of cytomegalovirus exposure and HLA in healthy donors. PCR involved 60 Vbeta and 13 Jbeta primers. Clones were sequenced by immunoSEQ multiplex PCR, and TCRdb holds only the in-frame ones, with some missing. The table records about 87,000 clones, approximately 74% of them present only once. The specimen sequenced was PBMCs. The receptors derive from a man aged 25 to 40 in good health and CMV-seropositive.

This clone has only one observation. This chain uses TRBV7-3 with TRBJ2-5; no clear D. V lost 1 base to trimming and J lost 2 bases, with 5 bases between them. CDR3 size: 13 residues. Germline V gene sequence: CDR1 SGHTA, CDR2 FQGTGA. The CDR3 DNA follows: TGTGCCAGCAGCTTAAGTCGTCAAGAGACCCAGTACTTC. It is translated as CASSLSRQETQYF.

The chain employs TRBV4-1 and TRBJ2-1; 9 nucleotides line up with TRBD2. The ends lost 8 bases at V and 7 bases at J; junction bases unmatched: 9. Germline-derived CDR1 and CDR2 are MGHRA and YSYEKL. CDR3 length: 14 residues. The DNA of the CDR3 is TGCGCCAGCGCCCGCGGGGGGGTCGCGAATGAGCAGTTCTTC. Translated: CASARGGVANEQFF.